This T cell receptor beta chain was captured by sequencing in a study of graft-versus-host responses after intestinal transplantation. Responders (roughly 200,000, CFSE-labeled) met roughly 200,000 stimulators that were irradiated and violet-dye-labeled. Repertoires were generated with immunoSEQ multiplex PCR, while TCRdb's copy carries only in-frame clones and drops some. The sample includes tens of thousands of clones, 30% to 40% of them seen just once. The V segment lost 3 bases and the J segment 0 bases; nucleotides outside the gene matches: 21. The germline CDR1 and CDR2 sequences are SGDLS and YYNGEE. The CDR3 length is 23 residues.

The chain links TRBV9 to TRBJ2-1, with 13 bases aligning to TRBD2. Sequenced here: alloreactive CD8+ T cells from a mixed lymphocyte reaction culture, sampled before intestinal transplant. Subset specified: CFSE-low proliferating T cells sorted from roughly six-day pre-transplant mixed lymphocyte reaction (GvH or HvG direction). This receptor was obtained from a human patient who received an intestinal transplant. The CDR3 nucleotides read TGTGCCAGCAGCGGGGAGGGAGGAATGGGACTAGCGGGATATAGGGGCTCCTACAATGAGCAGTTCTTC. It translates to CASSGEGGMGLAGYRGSYNEQFF.